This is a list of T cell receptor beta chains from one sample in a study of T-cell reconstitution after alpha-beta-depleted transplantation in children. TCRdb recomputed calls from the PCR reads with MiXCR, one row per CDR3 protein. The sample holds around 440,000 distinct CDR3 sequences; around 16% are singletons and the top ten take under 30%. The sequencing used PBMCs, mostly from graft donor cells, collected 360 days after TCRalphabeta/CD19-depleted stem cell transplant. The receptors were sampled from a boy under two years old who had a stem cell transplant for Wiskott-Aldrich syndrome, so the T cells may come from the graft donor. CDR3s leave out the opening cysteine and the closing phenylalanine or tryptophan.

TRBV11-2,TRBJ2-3,ASSPNRILAMSTDTQY
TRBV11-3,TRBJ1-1,ASSHRRDSREAF
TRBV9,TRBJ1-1,ASSVVAGGDTEAF
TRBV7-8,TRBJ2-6,ASSLIGAGANVLT
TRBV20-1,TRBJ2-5,SARTAQETQY
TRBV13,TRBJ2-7,ASSTGTSGRVYEQY
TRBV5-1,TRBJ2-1,ATSVGADSYNEQF
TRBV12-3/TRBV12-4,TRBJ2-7,ASSPLGLGEQY
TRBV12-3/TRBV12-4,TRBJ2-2,ASRRPGLAGVGNTGELF
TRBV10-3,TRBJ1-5,AISGGANNQPQH
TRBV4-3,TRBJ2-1,ASSQGVWGLGIGDEQF
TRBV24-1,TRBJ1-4,ATSDGDSTNEKLF
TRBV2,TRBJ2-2,ASSKAGSSKTGELF
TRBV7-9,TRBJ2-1,ASSLEISSYNEQF
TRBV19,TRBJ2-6,ASKAVHSFSGANVLT
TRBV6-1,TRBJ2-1,ASSEALRGSYNEQF
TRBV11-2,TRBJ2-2,ASSLVLREVPNTGELF
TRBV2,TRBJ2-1,ASREGLAGANEQF
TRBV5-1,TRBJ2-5,ASSWGGTHQETQY